Listed here are 13 T cell receptor beta chains from one sample, sequenced in a study of Graves' ophthalmopathy and Graves' hyperthyroidism. Amplified material comprised TCR beta CDR3 regions derived from RNA transcripts. The library came from an HTBI-primed first-round RT-PCR and a second-round multiplex PCR. In TCRdb, the multiplex PCR reads were re-called with MiXCR into one record per CDR3 protein. The sample has 580,000 or so distinct CDR3 sequences, 35% to 40% seen once. Material for sequencing was peripheral blood or thyroid tissue (not recorded which). These receptors originate from an adult man with Graves' hyperthyroidism.

This clonotype is a singleton in its sample. V and J are TRBV7-9 and TRBJ2-2; 8 nucleotides align to TRBD1. Germline V lookup: CDR1 SEHNR, CDR2 FQNEAQ (reference sequence). The junction had 15 bases not matched to a gene; V was cut back by 9 bases and J by 3 bases. The CDR3 totals 17 residues. In DNA form, the CDR3 reads TGTGCCAGTAGACTCTCGCCGGGACAGGTGGACACCGGGGAGCTGTTTTTT. Protein: CASRLSPGQVDTGELFF.

This clonotype is a singleton in its sample. This chain joins TRBV29-1 and TRBJ1-2; a possible D gene is TRBD1 (6 bases). Germline loops: CDR1 SQVTM, CDR2 ANQGSEA. CDR3 length: 13 amino acids. The V end was cut by 6 bases, the J end by 6 bases, with 17 bases between. In DNA form, the CDR3 reads TGCAGCGTGACCAGGACAGCGTACAATGGCTACACCTTC. Its protein is CSVTRTAYNGYTF.

On this clonotype itself: A much bigger clone sits one base away, suggesting this may be a read error. The rearrangement uses TRBV5-4 and TRBJ1-1; weak D call: TRBD1 (6 bases). Germline CDR1 and CDR2: SGHNT and YYREEE (reference sequence). The CDR3 spans 17 residues. DNA for the CDR3: TGCGCCAGCAGCTTGGGGGGGGCGAGGGGACTAAACACTGGAGCTTTCTTT. This sequence encodes CASSLGGARGLNTGAFF.

This sequence joins TRBV20-1 and TRBJ1-2, with D possibly matching TRBD1 (6 bases). The CDR3 spans 17 residues. The germline V gene encodes CDR1 DFQATT and CDR2 SNEGSKA (reference sequence). Deletions cut 3 bases from V and 4 bases from J, with 24 bases between. CDR3 sequence: CSARVRINQQGGYGYTF. The CDR3 nucleotides read TGCAGTGCTAGGGTCCGAATTAACCAACAGGGCGGCTATGGCTACACCTTC.

This clonotype has a count of ten or more. The J gene is TRBJ2-5, the V gene TRBV6-4, with TRBD1 matching over 10 bases. This CDR3 contains 15 residues. In germline, CDR1 is MRHNA, CDR2 SNTAGT. Trimming cost V 6 bases and J 5 bases; bases outside gene matches: 9. The DNA of the CDR3 is TGTGCCAGCAGCCCCGACAGGGGGCCGGCGGAGACCCAGTACTTC. It encodes CASSPDRGPAETQYF.

The genes are TRBV2 and TRBJ1-1; 11 nucleotides agree with TRBD1. Trimming removed 4 bases from V and 6 bases from J; junction bases left unmatched: 1. There are 13 residues in the CDR3. Germline V gives CDR1 SNHLY, CDR2 FYNNEI. Written as DNA, the CDR3 is TGTGCCAGCAGTGGGACAGGGGGCCCTGAAGCTTTCTTT. Protein sequence: CASSGTGGPEAFF.

V and J are TRBV2 and TRBJ1-6; 9 bases line up with TRBD1. CDR3 length equals 18 residues. V was pared by 5 bases and J by 10 bases, with 18 bases of the junction left unmatched. Germline CDR1 reads SNHLY; CDR2 reads FYNNEI. Written as DNA, the CDR3 is TGTGCCAGCAGTCCCCCGCGCGACCTACAGGGGGCTGGATCACCCCTCCACTTT. Protein product: CASSPPRDLQGAGSPLHF.

For the CDR3, the DNA is TGTGCCAGCAGCTCCCCCGCGGGACAGGGCACCTCAAGGAGCTCCTACGAGCAGTACTTC. Protein product: CASSSPAGQGTSRSSYEQYF. The genes are TRBV7-1 and TRBJ2-7; 9 positions agree with TRBD1. TRBV7-1 is reported as an ORF; its role is uncertain. V trimming: 3 bases; J trimming: 0 bases; junction bases outside the gene matches: 18. The CDR3 totals 20 residues.

In its sample, this clonotype was seen many times. The chain links TRBV7-9 to TRBJ1-6; the D is unclear. The ends were cut back, 5 bases at V and 1 base at J, with 9 bases in the middle. Germline CDR1 SEHNR, CDR2 FQNEAQ (reference sequence). The CDR3 covers 15 residues. The CDR3, as DNA: TGTGCCAGCAGCACCAAAGCGTCCTATAATTCACCCCTCCACTTT. This gives the protein CASSTKASYNSPLHF.

The chain uses TRBV2 and TRBJ2-7; 9 nucleotides match TRBD1. The ends lost 5 bases at V and 3 bases at J; junction bases unmatched: 8. Germline CDR1 is SNHLY and CDR2 is FYNNEI. CDR3 length equals 15 residues. CDR3 bases: TGTGCCAGCAGTCATCCAGGGACAGGGAGCTACGAGCAGTACTTC. Residues: CASSHPGTGSYEQYF.

Remarks on this clonotype: A much larger clone differs by one base, so this may be a read error. The chain links TRBV5-1 to TRBJ1-3; no clear D. There are 15 residues in the CDR3. Germline V gene lookup returns CDR1 SGHRS and CDR2 YFSETQ. CDR3 sequence reads: CASSETLHSGNTIHF. The DNA for the CDR3 is TGCGCCAGCAGCGAGACTCTCCACTCTGGAAACACCATACATTTT.

The sample holds many counts of this clonotype. The CDR3 DNA is TGTGCCATCAGTGATATCCTTGGGACGGATGACGCATCGAACACCATATATTTT. This codes for CAISDILGTDDASNTIYF. This sequence joins TRBV10-3 and TRBJ1-3; weak D call: TRBD1 (5 bases). The germline V gene has CDR1 ENHRY and CDR2 SYGVKD. CDR3 length: 18 residues. V lost 3 bases, J lost 7 bases, and 25 bases lay in between.

The chain joins TRBV19 to TRBJ1-1, with 9 bases lining up with TRBD1. This CDR3 spans 16 amino acids. Germline loops: CDR1 LNHDA, CDR2 SQIVND (reference sequence). The V gene end was trimmed by 6 bases and the J gene end by 6 bases; junction bases not matched to a gene: 14. In DNA form, the CDR3 reads TGTGCCAGTAGACAGGGGGCGGTTAATAGGATCTCTGAAGCTTTCTTT. This encodes CASRQGAVNRISEAFF.